A selection of T cell receptor beta chains follows, all from one sample in a study of T cell changes during pregnancy in multiple sclerosis. Using immunoSEQ multiplex PCR, the repertoire was profiled, and TCRdb retains in-frame clones only, with some absent. Found here are around 99,000 clones, under 95% of them singletons; the top ten hold around 0.8%. Sequenced here: peripheral blood, sampled in the third trimester of pregnancy. Receptors were obtained from a female donor in good health, enrolled as a control in a pregnancy study. The CDR3 runs from the conserved cysteine through the conserved F or W. Rows may omit the clone size; those that give it use once, few, many or a size class.

J	size	V	CDR3
TRBJ1-1	-	TRBV30	CAWRDRDNTEAFF
TRBJ2-1	-	TRBV20-1	CSASYNEQFF
TRBJ2-1	-	TRBV5-1	CASSLPGTSGGNEQFF
TRBJ1-2	-	TRBV2	CASIFVDEVGGYTF
TRBJ1-4	-	TRBV27	CASSLSQTNEKLFF
TRBJ1-5	once	TRBV5-4	CANLLTGGRHSNQPQHF
TRBJ1-2	-	TRBV5-6	CASSSPRDSYGYTF
TRBJ2-3	once	TRBV30	CAWRDTDTQYF
TRBJ1-1	-	TRBV7-3	CASSYDRDTEAFF
TRBJ2-7	-	TRBV5-3	CARSLGQGGLSYEQYF
TRBJ1-1	-	TRBV15	CATSTSRDRAAEAFF
TRBJ1-2	few	TRBV7-3	CASSLNTGQYGYTF
TRBJ1-1	-	TRBV30	CAWGTGDTEAFF
TRBJ1-1	-	TRBV15	CATSKGQPNTEAFF
TRBJ1-3	-	TRBV6-6	CASRTLGNTIYF
TRBJ2-7	once	TRBV7-2	CASTPSGGGYEQYF
TRBJ1-3	-	TRBV30	CAWTGTDSGNTIYF